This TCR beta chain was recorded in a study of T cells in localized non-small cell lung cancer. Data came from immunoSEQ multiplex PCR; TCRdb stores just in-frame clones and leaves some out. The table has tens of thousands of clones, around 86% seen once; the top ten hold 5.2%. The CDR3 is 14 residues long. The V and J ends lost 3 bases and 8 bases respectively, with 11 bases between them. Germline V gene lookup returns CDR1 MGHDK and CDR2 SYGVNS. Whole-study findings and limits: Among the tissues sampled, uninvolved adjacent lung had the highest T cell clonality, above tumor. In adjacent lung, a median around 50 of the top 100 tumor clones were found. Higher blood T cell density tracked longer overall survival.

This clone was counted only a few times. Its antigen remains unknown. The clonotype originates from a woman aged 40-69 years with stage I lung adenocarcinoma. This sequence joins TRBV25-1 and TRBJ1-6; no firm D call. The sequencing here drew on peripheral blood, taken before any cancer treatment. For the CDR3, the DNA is TGTGCCAGCAGTGAGGGAGGGTGGCATTCACCCCTCCACTTT. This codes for CASSEGGWHSPLHF.